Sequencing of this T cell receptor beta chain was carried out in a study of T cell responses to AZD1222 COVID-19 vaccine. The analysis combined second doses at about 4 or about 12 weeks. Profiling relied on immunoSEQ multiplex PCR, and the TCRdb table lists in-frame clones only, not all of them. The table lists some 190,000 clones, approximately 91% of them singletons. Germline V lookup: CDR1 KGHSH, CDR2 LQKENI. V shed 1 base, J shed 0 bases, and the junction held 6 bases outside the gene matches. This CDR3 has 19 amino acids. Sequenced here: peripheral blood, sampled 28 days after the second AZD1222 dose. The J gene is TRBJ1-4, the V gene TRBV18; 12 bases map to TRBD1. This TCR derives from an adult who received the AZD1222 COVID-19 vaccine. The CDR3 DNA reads TGTGCCAGCTCACCACGGGGGACAGGGGGCTATTCAACTAATGAAAAACTGTTTTTT. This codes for CASSPRGTGGYSTNEKLFF.